This record covers a single TCR beta chain. As processed by the authors: Estimates of nucleated cell counts were drawn from the amplification of reference gene primers. The table came from immunoSEQ multiplex PCR; TCRdb's copy has only in-frame clones and leaves some out. V and J calls and clone size are as listed in that table; D and trimming were resolved from the DNA. The sample lists more than 60,000 clones, 90% occurring once. The data originate from a study of blood T cell repertoires in COVID-19. The V end lost 3 bases, the J end lost 3 bases, and 10 bases lay between the germline ends. This CDR3 comprises 13 residues. Germline CDR1 and CDR2: SGHNT and YYREEE (reference sequence).

The gene calls are TRBV5-4 and TRBJ2-7; no definite D call. Sequences were obtained from peripheral blood. The TCR sequence derives from a man over 45 with acute or convalescent COVID-19. The CDR3 spells CASSYYLDYEQYF. The CDR3 nucleotides read TGTGCCAGCAGCTACTACTTGGACTACGAGCAGTACTTC.